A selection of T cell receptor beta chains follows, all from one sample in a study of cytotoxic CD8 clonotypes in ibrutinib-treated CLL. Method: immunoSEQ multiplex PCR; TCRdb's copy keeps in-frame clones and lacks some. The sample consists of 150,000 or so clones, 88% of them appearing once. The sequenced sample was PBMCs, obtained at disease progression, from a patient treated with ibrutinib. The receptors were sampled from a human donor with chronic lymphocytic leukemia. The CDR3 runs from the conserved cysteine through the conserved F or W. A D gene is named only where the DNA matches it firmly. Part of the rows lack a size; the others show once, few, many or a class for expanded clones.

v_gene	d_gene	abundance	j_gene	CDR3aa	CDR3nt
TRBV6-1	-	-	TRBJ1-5	CASSGSVAGQPQHF	TGTGCCAGCAGTGGGTCTGTTGCCGGTCAGCCCCAGCATTTT
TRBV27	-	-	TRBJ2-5	CASSLLGRQETQYF	TGTGCCAGCAGTTTATTAGGGCGGCAAGAGACCCAGTACTTC
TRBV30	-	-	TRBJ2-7	CAWRTISYEQYF	TGTGCCTGGAGGACAATCTCCTACGAGCAGTACTTC
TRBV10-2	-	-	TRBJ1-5	CASSVWVGNQPQHF	TGCGCCAGCAGTGTATGGGTTGGGAATCAGCCCCAGCATTTT
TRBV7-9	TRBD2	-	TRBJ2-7	CASSLERGPYEQYF	TGTGCCAGCAGCTTAGAGCGGGGACCCTACGAGCAGTACTTC
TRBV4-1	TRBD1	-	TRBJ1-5	CASSLRTGEVYQPQHF	TGCGCCAGCAGCCTCCGGACAGGGGAAGTTTATCAGCCCCAGCATTTT
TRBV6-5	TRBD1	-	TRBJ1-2	CASTGDRGANYGYTF	TGTGCCAGCACCGGGGACAGGGGCGCGAACTATGGCTACACCTTC
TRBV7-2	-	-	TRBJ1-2	CASSLTPRRFNYGYTF	TGTGCCAGCAGCCTAACCCCGCGTCGCTTTAACTATGGCTACACCTTC
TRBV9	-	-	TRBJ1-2	CASSAHPVLKERGYTF	TGTGCCAGCAGCGCGCATCCGGTCCTAAAAGAAAGAGGCTACACCTTC
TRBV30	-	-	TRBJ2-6	CAWTGTGANVLTF	TGTGCCTGGACGGGGACTGGGGCCAACGTCCTGACTTTC
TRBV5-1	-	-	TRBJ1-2	CASSLLGSSNYGYTF	TGCGCCAGCAGCTTGTTGGGGTCCTCTAACTATGGCTACACCTTC
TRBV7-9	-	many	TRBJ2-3	CASKNNRVSDTQYF	TGTGCCAGCAAAAATAACAGGGTGTCAGATACGCAGTATTTT
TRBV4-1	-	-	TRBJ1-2	CASSQDGSNYGYTF	TGCGCCAGCAGCCAAGACGGGTCTAACTATGGCTACACCTTC
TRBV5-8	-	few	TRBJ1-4	CASSLAGSWGNREKLFF	TGTGCCAGCAGCTTGGCCGGTTCATGGGGAAATCGTGAAAAACTGTTTTTT